The 32 T cell receptor beta chains below were found in one sample sequenced in a study of blood T cells in healthy people across ages. For the second PCR, which ran for about 6 to 11 cycles, a sample-barcoded 5' primer and a J-beta primer mix were used. TCRdb reanalysed the 5' RACE reads using MiXCR and keeps one entry per CDR3 protein. Of hundreds of thousands of distinct CDR3 sequences listed, about a quarter are singletons. This same sample was also part of a study on T cells of mothers and their children.

The sample consisted of blood. The receptor set was obtained from a boy between 5 and 17 years old in good health.

V and J are TRBV5-1 and TRBJ2-5, with D possibly TRBD2 on 5 matching bases. The J call may not be correct, given that the DNA end is closer to TRBJ2-7. Germline CDR1 is SGHRS and CDR2 is YFSETQ. The CDR3 sequence is 14 residues long. The CDR3 reads CASSSTRESYEQYF. For the CDR3, the DNA is TGCGCCAGCAGCTCGACACGGGAATCCTACGAGCAGTACTTC.

V gene TRBV28 combines with J gene TRBJ1-5, with unresolved D. The CDR3 length is 13 residues. V lost 7 bases and J 7 bases, leaving 14 bases between the germline ends. Germline lookup yields CDR1 MDHEN and CDR2 SYDVKM. CDR3 in DNA: TGTGCCAGCACCACTGGACCTAACCAGCCCCAGCATTTT. Its translation is CASTTGPNQPQHF.

CDR3 sequence: CASSPRGGFYEQYF. CDR3 sequence (DNA): TGTGCCAGCAGCCCAAGGGGGGGGTTCTACGAGCAGTACTTC. The V gene is TRBV7-9, the J gene TRBJ2-7, with D possibly matching TRBD2 (7 bases). Between the trimmed V and J ends, which lost 5 bases and 3 bases, there was a span of 14 bases. The CDR3 spans 14 residues. CDR1 SEHNR and CDR2 FQNEAQ come from the germline V gene (reference sequence).

In this sample, this clonotype turned up a few times. The chain has TRBV19 and TRBJ2-5; 15 bases map to TRBD2. Judging by the DNA end, TRBJ2-1 fits better; the J call may be wrong. This CDR3 has 15 residues. CDR1 and CDR2 from the germline V gene are LNHDA and SQIVND (reference sequence). The CDR3 coding sequence is TGTGCCAGTAGACCCGGGACTAGCGGGGGGAATGAGCAGTTCTTC. It translates to CASRPGTSGGNEQFF.

This clonotype was seen only a few times. In nucleotides, the CDR3 is TGTGCCAGCAGCCAAAGGGGGGAGCTGTTTTTT. Translation gives CASSQRGELFF. V gene TRBV3-1 combines with J gene TRBJ2-2; D gene unclear. V was pared by 2 bases and J by 8 bases, with 3 bases between. This CDR3 comprises 11 residues. From germline, CDR1 is LGHDT and CDR2 YNNKEL (reference sequence).

The rearrangement joins TRBV6-2 or TRBV6-3 to TRBJ2-7; TRBD1 agrees at 10 bases. Germline-derived CDR1 and CDR2 are MNHEY and SVGEGT. This CDR3 is built from 15 residues. Trimming cost V 6 bases and J 7 bases; bases outside gene matches: 12. CDR3 sequence reads: CASRRPGTGVREQYF. The CDR3 nucleotides are TGTGCCAGCAGAAGACCCGGGACAGGGGTGAGAGAGCAGTACTTC.

The rearrangement uses TRBV18 and TRBJ2-3; 14 nucleotides align to TRBD2. Looked up from germline, CDR1 is KGHSH and CDR2 is LQKENI. Unmatched junction bases numbered 6, after V lost 1 base and J lost 3 bases. The CDR3 contains 18 residues. CDR3 nucleotide sequence: TGTGCCAGCTCACCACGACTAGCGGGGGGGCTCGGGACAGATACGCAGTATTTT. This gives the protein CASSPRLAGGLGTDTQYF.

V gene TRBV20-1 combines with J gene TRBJ2-5; 15 bases match TRBD2. Trimming removed 4 bases from V and 1 base from J; junction bases left unmatched: 7. Looked up from germline, CDR1 is DFQATT and CDR2 is SNEGSKA (reference sequence). The CDR3 is made up of 17 amino acids. CDR3 bases: TGCAGTGCTACTCGGACTAGCGGGGGGGCGTTCCAAGAGACCCAGTACTTC. Translation gives CSATRTSGGAFQETQYF.

This chain joins TRBV5-1 and TRBJ2-2; D remains unclear. V was shortened by 5 bases and J by 1 base, with 3 bases between the two germline ends. Germline values: CDR1 SGHRS, CDR2 YFSETQ. The CDR3 is 12 residues long. The CDR3 DNA reads as TGCGCCAGCAGACTGAACACCGGGGAGCTGTTTTTT. Its translation is CASRLNTGELFF.

The chain joins TRBV7-9 to TRBJ2-1; D not certain. This CDR3 has 12 residues. The V end lost 4 bases, the J end lost 8 bases, and 9 bases lay between the germline ends. The germline V gene encodes CDR1 SEHNR and CDR2 FQNEAQ (reference sequence). The CDR3 loop is CASSSRRDEQFF. The CDR3, as DNA: TGTGCCAGCAGCTCGCGTAGGGATGAGCAGTTCTTC.

The chain carries TRBV20-1 and TRBJ2-5; D might be TRBD1 or TRBD2, each matching 5 bases. Germline-derived CDR1 and CDR2 are DFQATT and SNEGSKA (reference sequence). CDR3 length: 15 amino acids. Trimming shortened V by 0 bases and J by 5 bases, and 16 bases separated the two germline ends. The CDR3 nucleotides read TGCAGTGCTAGAGAACGGGGCTCCTGGCAGGAGACCCAGTACTTC. Encoded protein: CSARERGSWQETQYF.

This clonotype appeared many times. The V and J genes are TRBV5-5 and TRBJ2-5, with TRBD2 matching 12 bases. The tail of the sequence fits TRBJ2-1 better, so the J call may be wrong. Germline V gives CDR1 SGHKS, CDR2 YYEKEE (reference sequence). CDR3 length equals 13 residues. The CDR3 region has the DNA TGTGCCAGCGGACTAGCGGGACACAATGAGCAGTTCTTC. Amino acid sequence: CASGLAGHNEQFF.

This rearrangement joins TRBV27 to TRBJ2-7; D is uncertain. CDR1 is MNHEY and CDR2 is SMNVEV in the germline V gene (reference sequence). Trimming left V 3 bases short and J 3 bases short, with 9 bases between. The CDR3 totals 13 residues. The CDR3 protein is CASSFGVYYEQYF. The CDR3 DNA sequence: TGTGCCAGCAGTTTCGGCGTCTACTACGAGCAGTACTTC.

This clonotype has only a few counts. The chain is built from TRBV5-1 and TRBJ1-5; D uncertain. This CDR3 spans 14 amino acids. V was cut by 4 bases and J by 8 bases, with 16 bases left in between. Germline V gene lookup returns CDR1 SGHRS and CDR2 YFSETQ. For the CDR3, the DNA is TGCGCCAGCAGCCTCGACGGGGTTCGAGAGCCCCAGCATTTT. This translates into CASSLDGVREPQHF.

The V gene is TRBV12-3 or TRBV12-4, the J gene TRBJ2-3; D not resolved. V was shortened by 7 bases and J by 4 bases, with 18 bases between the two germline ends. There are 15 residues in the CDR3. The CDR3 DNA reads as TGTGCCAGCACCCTTTCCTCGGATGGCTCAGATACGCAGTATTTT. Its protein is CASTLSSDGSDTQYF.

This clonotype has more than one count but fewer than ten. The germline gene is not matched at one end of the junction; a read error may be the cause. This chain joins TRBV20-1 and TRBJ2-1; D might be TRBD2 (7 bases). This CDR3 spans 15 amino acids. CDR1 and CDR2 from the germline V gene are DFQATT and SNEGSKA (reference sequence). The CDR3 is CSAGEGGLWYNEQSF. The CDR3 DNA reads as TGCAGTGCTGGGGAGGGGGGGCTTTGGTACAATGAGCAGTCCTTC.

This clonotype was detected ten times or more. J is TRBJ1-1 and V is TRBV5-1; perhaps TRBD1 as D (5 bases). The CDR3 runs to 13 residues. Trimming removed 0 bases at V and 6 bases at J, with 9 bases between. Germline CDR1 reads SGHRS; CDR2 reads YFSETQ. The CDR3, as DNA: TGCGCCAGCAGCTTGGGGGGGTCTGCTGAAGCTTTCTTT. This codes for CASSLGGSAEAFF.

The chain combines TRBV20-1 with TRBJ1-4; TRBD1 is a possible D gene (5 bases). V lost 2 bases, J lost 7 bases, and 14 bases lay in between. CDR1 is DFQATT, CDR2 SNEGSKA, per germline (reference sequence). This CDR3 has 14 residues. The CDR3 DNA reads as TGCAGTGCTAGATCCGGGACGGAGAGTGAAAAACTGTTTTTT. Its protein product is CSARSGTESEKLFF.

A few counts support this clonotype. CDR3: CASSFLAGATEYF. The CDR3 DNA is TGTGCCAGCAGTTTTCTAGCGGGGGCTACCGAGTACTTC. The chain combines TRBV27 with TRBJ2-4, with TRBD2 matching over 10 bases. This CDR3 has 13 amino acids. Germline CDR1 and CDR2: MNHEY and SMNVEV (reference sequence). V lost 3 bases to trimming and J lost 14 bases; unmatched junction nucleotides: 7.

V usage is TRBV12-3 or TRBV12-4 and J usage is TRBJ2-2, with 9 bases aligning to TRBD1. The CDR3 totals 12 residues. Unmatched junction bases numbered 5, after V lost 10 bases and J lost 8 bases. The DNA of the CDR3 is TGTGCCACCGGACAGGGGTTGGGGGAGCTGTTTTTT. Its protein product is CATGQGLGELFF.

The table lists this clonotype with a few counts. J is TRBJ1-1 and V is TRBV10-3, with D tentatively TRBD1 (5 bases). V was pared by 4 bases and J by 5 bases, with 11 bases between. From germline, CDR1 is ENHRY and CDR2 SYGVKD. CDR3 length equals 13 residues. CDR3 DNA: TGTGCCATCAGTGGACAGAGGAGGACTGAAGCTTTCTTT. As protein: CAISGQRRTEAFF.

This clonotype appeared a single time. The rearrangement links TRBV4-3 to TRBJ1-4; TRBD1 agrees at 7 bases. Germline CDR1 is LGHNA and CDR2 is YSLEER. This CDR3 is built from 15 residues. The ends lost 0 bases at V and 8 bases at J; junction bases unmatched: 6. The chain's CDR3 is CASSQELLDREKLFF. DNA for the CDR3: TGCGCCAGCAGCCAAGAGCTACTGGACAGGGAAAAACTGTTTTTT.

The chain links TRBV7-3 to TRBJ1-5, with D unclear. Germline CDR1 is SGHTA and CDR2 is FQGTGA. The CDR3 covers 18 residues. V was shortened by 4 bases and J by 0 bases, with 19 bases between the two germline ends. CDR3 protein: CASSSISRYKGSNQPQHF. The DNA of the CDR3 is TGTGCCAGCAGCTCCATATCTCGGTATAAGGGTAGCAATCAGCCCCAGCATTTT.

The chain joins TRBV20-1 to TRBJ1-6; tentatively, D is TRBD1 (5 bases). Trimming took off 4 bases at V and 3 bases at J, with 10 bases between the two ends. CDR3 size: 14 residues. The germline gives CDR1 DFQATT, CDR2 SNEGSKA (reference sequence). CDR3 nucleotides: TGCAGTGCTATGACCGGGGGCTATAATTCACCCCTCCACTTT. Translating it yields CSAMTGGYNSPLHF.

V gene TRBV21-1 combines with J gene TRBJ1-1; TRBD1, the table's D call, lacks a check against the DNA. TRBV21-1 is a documented pseudogene. There are 14 residues in the CDR3. CDR3 in amino acids: CASSKAQWGTEAFF. The DNA of the CDR3 is TGTGCCAGCAGCAAAGCGCAGTGGGGGACTGAAGCTTTCTTT.

V is TRBV3-1 and J is TRBJ2-7; D not certain. Trimming left V 0 bases short and J 5 bases short, with 11 bases between. This CDR3 is built from 14 residues. Germline loops: CDR1 LGHDT, CDR2 YNNKEL (reference sequence). As DNA, the CDR3 is TGTGCCAGCAGCCAAGACGCAGGTGTTAACGAGCAGTACTTC. It codes for CASSQDAGVNEQYF.

The rearrangement links TRBV6-6 to TRBJ1-4; no reliable D call. Trimming left V 2 bases short and J 3 bases short, with 10 bases between. CDR1 is MNHNY and CDR2 is SVGAGI in the germline V gene (reference sequence). This CDR3 contains 15 residues. CDR3 residues: CASSYGRGPNEKLFF. Written as DNA, the CDR3 is TGTGCCAGCAGTTACGGTAGAGGGCCTAATGAAAAACTGTTTTTT.

This rearrangement joins TRBV24-1 to TRBJ2-5, with 8 positions matching TRBD2. V lost 1 base, J lost 2 bases, and 5 bases stayed unmatched. Germline CDR1 reads KGHDR; CDR2 reads SFDVKD. CDR3 length equals 16 residues. CDR3 protein: CATSDFTRGGQETQYF. The CDR3 DNA follows: TGTGCCACCAGTGATTTTACACGGGGGGGTCAAGAGACCCAGTACTTC.

Notes on this clonotype: One junction end does not reproduce the germline sequence, and a read error may be involved. The rearrangement uses TRBV6-1 and TRBJ2-2; D is perhaps TRBD2 (6 bases). Germline V CDR1 and CDR2: MNHNS, SASEGT. This CDR3 is 15 amino acids long. The CDR3 protein is CASTEKGKYTGEVFF. CDR3 DNA: TGTGCCAGCACCGAAAAGGGGAAATACACCGGGGAGGTGTTTTTT.

In this sample, this clonotype turned up a few times. The chain has TRBV7-6 and TRBJ1-6; D is undetermined. Deletions cut 1 base from V and 9 bases from J, with 7 bases between. Germline values: CDR1 SGHVS, CDR2 FNYEAQ. This CDR3 comprises 13 residues. Written as DNA, the CDR3 is TGTGCCAGCAGCTTAGGGACGGGTTCACCCCTCCACTTT. Translated: CASSLGTGSPLHF.

This chain connects TRBV30 to TRBJ2-5; either TRBD1 or TRBD2 may supply D (5 bases each). V gave up 6 bases and J gave up 1 base, with 9 bases separating them. This CDR3 is 12 amino acids long. Per the germline V gene, CDR1 is GTSNPN and CDR2 is SVGIG (reference sequence). The CDR3 reads CACGDRQETQYF. CDR3 bases: TGTGCCTGCGGGGACCGCCAAGAGACCCAGTACTTC.

This clonotype was observed a handful of times. This chain joins TRBV5-1 and TRBJ1-4; possible D gene TRBD1, 6 bases. The germline V gene has CDR1 SGHRS and CDR2 YFSETQ. This CDR3 has 16 residues. The V end lost 1 base, the J end lost 5 bases, and 15 bases lay between the germline ends. As DNA, the CDR3 is TGCGCCAGCAGCTTGCCGCAGGGGAGGGGAAATGAAAAACTGTTTTTT. Protein sequence: CASSLPQGRGNEKLFF.